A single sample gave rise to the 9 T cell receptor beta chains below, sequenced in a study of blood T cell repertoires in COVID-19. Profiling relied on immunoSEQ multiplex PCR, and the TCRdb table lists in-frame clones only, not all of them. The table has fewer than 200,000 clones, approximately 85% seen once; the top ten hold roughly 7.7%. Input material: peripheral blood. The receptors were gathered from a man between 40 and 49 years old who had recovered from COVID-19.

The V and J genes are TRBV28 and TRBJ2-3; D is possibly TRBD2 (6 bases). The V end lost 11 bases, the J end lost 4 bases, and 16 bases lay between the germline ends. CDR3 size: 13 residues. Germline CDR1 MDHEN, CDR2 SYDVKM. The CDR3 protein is CAGGTGNSDTQYF. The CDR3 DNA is TGTGCCGGTGGGACTGGAAATTCAGATACGCAGTATTTT.

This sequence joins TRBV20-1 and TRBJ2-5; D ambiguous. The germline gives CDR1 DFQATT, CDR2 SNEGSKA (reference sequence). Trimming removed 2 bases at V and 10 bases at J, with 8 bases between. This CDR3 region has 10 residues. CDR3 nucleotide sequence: TGCAGTGCTAGAAATGTAGTCCAGTACTTC. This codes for CSARNVVQYF.

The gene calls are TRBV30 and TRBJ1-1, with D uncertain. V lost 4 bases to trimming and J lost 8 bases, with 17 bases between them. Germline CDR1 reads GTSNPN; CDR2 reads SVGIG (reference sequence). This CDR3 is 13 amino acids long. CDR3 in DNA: TGTGCCTGGACATCCAGAGGGTTAAACGAAGCTTTCTTT. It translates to CAWTSRGLNEAFF.

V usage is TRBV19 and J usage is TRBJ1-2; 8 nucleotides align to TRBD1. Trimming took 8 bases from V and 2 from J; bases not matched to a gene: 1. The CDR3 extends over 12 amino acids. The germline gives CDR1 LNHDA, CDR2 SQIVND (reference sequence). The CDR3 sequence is CASAGGNYGYTF. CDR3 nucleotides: TGTGCCAGTGCAGGGGGCAACTATGGCTACACCTTC.

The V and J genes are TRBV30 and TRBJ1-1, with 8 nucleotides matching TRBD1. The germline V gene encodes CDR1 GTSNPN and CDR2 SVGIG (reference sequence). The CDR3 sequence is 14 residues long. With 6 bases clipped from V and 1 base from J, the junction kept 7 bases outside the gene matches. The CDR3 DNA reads TGTGCCTGTGGTTCGGGACAGGCGAACACTGAAGCTTTCTTT. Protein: CACGSGQANTEAFF.

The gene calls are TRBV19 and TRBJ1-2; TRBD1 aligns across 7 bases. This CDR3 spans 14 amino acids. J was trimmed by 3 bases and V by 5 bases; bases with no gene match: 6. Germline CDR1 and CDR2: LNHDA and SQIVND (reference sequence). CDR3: CASSRHRGYYGYTF. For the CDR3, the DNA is TGTGCCAGTAGTCGGCACAGGGGATACTATGGCTACACCTTC.

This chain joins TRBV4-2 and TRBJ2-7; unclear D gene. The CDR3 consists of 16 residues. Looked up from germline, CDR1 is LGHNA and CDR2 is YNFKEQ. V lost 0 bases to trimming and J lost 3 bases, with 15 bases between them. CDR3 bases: TGTGCCAGCAGCCAAGATCCCGGTGACCAGGTCTACGAGCAGTACTTC. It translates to CASSQDPGDQVYEQYF.

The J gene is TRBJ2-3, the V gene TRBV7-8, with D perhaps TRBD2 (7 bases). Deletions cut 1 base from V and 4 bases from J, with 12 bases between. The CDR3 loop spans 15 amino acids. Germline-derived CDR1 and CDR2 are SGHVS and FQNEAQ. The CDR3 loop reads CASSLGGGLPDTQYF. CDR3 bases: TGTGCCAGCAGCTTAGGGGGGGGGCTCCCAGATACGCAGTATTTT.

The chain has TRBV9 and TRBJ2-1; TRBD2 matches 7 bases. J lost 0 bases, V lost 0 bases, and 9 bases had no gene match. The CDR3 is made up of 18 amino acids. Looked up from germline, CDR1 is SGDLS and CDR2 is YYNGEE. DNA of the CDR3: TGTGCCAGCAGCGTAGACCTCGGGGGACTAACCTCCTACAATGAGCAGTTCTTC. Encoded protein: CASSVDLGGLTSYNEQFF.